This T cell receptor (beta chain) was sequenced in a study of T cells in Graves' hyperthyroidism and ophthalmopathy. Germline V gene sequence: CDR1 DFQATT, CDR2 SNEGSKA (reference sequence). The CDR3 spans 13 residues. The V gene lost 7 bases and the J gene lost 2 bases, with 14 bases spanning the gap. This clonotype was seen ten or more times. Stable Graves' hyperthyroidism denoted no ophthalmopathy progression over 18 months. Participants, patients aged 18 to 65, had newly diagnosed hyperthyroidism with a duration under 2 months. What was amplified from RNA transcripts were TCR beta CDR3 regions. A first-round RT-PCR of the TCR CDR3 used the HTBI primer set. From the multiplex PCR reads, TCRdb called clonotypes with MiXCR, one entry per CDR3 protein. The sample includes roughly 710,000 distinct CDR3 sequences, roughly 32% of them seen just once.

The receptor comes from a woman between 40 and 50 years old with Graves' hyperthyroidism. The chain employs TRBV20-1 and TRBJ1-2; D possibly corresponds to TRBD1 (5 bases). The sample consisted of blood. The CDR3 DNA is TGCAGTGTTTTTGATAGGGGCAACTATGGCTACACCTTC. Protein: CSVFDRGNYGYTF.